The following is a T cell receptor (beta chain) sequence with its context. Its antigen is as yet unknown. The source of the sample is a study of lymphopenia after photon versus proton radiotherapy. Whole-study findings and limits: Post-nadir diversity loss with photons came from oligoclonal expansion, particularly CD8+ Temra cells. Only patients who died were analyzed for survival; proton advantage is unproven. Proton therapy kept repertoires fairly stable, unlike photons, which gained effector/memory cells.

The CDR3 has 15 residues. CDR1 and CDR2 (germline): SEHNR, FQNEAQ (reference sequence). V lost 1 base and J lost 9, with 13 bases in between. Clones were sequenced by immunoSEQ multiplex PCR, and TCRdb holds only the in-frame ones, with some missing. Of tens of thousands of clones detected, around four fifths appear once; the ten largest clones hold roughly 25%. The sequence derives from a woman aged 70-85 years with pancreatic cancer. J is TRBJ1-6 and V is TRBV7-9; D gene unclear. This specimen consisted of peripheral blood, obtained from a patient treated with proton-based radiotherapy. The CDR3 nucleotides are TGTGCCAGCAGCTTAGATTCGGGCGTGGGTTCACCCCTCCACTTT. Protein sequence: CASSLDSGVGSPLHF.